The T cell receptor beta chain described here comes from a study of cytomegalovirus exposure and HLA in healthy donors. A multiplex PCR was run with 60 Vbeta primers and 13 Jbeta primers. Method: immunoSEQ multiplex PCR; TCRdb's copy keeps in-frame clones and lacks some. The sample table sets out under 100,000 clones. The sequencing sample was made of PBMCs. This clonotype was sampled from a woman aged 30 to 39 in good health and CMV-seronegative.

The CDR3 bases are TGTGCCAGCAGCCGGGACAGCCTTAACACTGAAGCTTTCTTT. Amino acids: CASSRDSLNTEAFF. This chain links TRBV13 with TRBJ1-1; 7 bases match TRBD1. This CDR3 comprises 14 residues. Germline assignment: CDR1 PRHDT and CDR2 FYEKMQ (reference sequence). Trimming at V came to 5 bases and at J to 2 bases, leaving 5 bases not matched to a gene. Variable domain in full (rest from reference TRBV13 and TRBJ1-1): AAGVIQSPRHLIKEKRETATLKCYPIPRHDTVYWYQQGPGQDPQFLISFYEKMQSDKGSIPDRFSAQQFSDYHSELNMSSLELGDSALYFCASSRDSLNTEAFFGQGTRLTVV.